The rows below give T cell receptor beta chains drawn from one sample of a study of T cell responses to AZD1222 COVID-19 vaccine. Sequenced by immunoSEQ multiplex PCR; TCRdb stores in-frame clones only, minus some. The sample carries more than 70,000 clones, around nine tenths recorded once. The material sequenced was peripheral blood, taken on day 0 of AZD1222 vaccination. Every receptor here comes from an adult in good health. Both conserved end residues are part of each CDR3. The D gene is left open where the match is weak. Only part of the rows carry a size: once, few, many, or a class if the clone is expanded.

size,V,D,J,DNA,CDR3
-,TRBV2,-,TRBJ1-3,TGTGCCAGCAGTGTCCAAACAGACGGAAACACCATATATTTT,CASSVQTDGNTIYF
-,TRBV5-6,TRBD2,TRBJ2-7,TGTGCCAGCAGCTGGGGACTAGCGGGCTACGAGCAGTACTTC,CASSWGLAGYEQYF
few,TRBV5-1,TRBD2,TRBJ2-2,TGCGCCAGCAGCCGAACGACTAGCGCTACCGGGGAGCTGTTTTTT,CASSRTTSATGELFF
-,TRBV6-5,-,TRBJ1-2,TGTGCCAGCAGTTACCTGCAAGGGGTTGTGTACTATGGCTACACCTTC,CASSYLQGVVYYGYTF
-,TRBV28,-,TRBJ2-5,TGTGCCAGCAGTTTACGGGGCGGACCCACGCAGACCCAGTACTTC,CASSLRGGPTQTQYF
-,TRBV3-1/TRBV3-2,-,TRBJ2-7,TGTGCCAGCAGGGGACGGAACTACGAGCAGTACTTC,CASRGRNYEQYF
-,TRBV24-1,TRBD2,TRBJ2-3,TGTGCCACCAGTGAAACCGGGACTAGCGGTGATTTCACAGATACGCAGTATTTT,CATSETGTSGDFTDTQYF
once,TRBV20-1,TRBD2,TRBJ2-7,TGCAGTGCTAGGACTAGCGTAGAGCAGTACTTC,CSARTSVEQYF
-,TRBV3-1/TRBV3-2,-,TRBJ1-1,TGTGCCAGCAGCCGGACAGAAAACACTGAAGCTTTCTTT,CASSRTENTEAFF
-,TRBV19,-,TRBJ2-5,TGTGCCAGTAGTAAAACTTGGACAGACCAAGAGACCCAGTACTTC,CASSKTWTDQETQYF
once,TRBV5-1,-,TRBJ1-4,TGCGCCAGCAGCCCGCTAGGAACAACTAATGAAAAACTGTTTTTT,CASSPLGTTNEKLFF
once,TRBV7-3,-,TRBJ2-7,TGTGCCAGCACCCAATTGGCAGGAGGCTCCTACGAGCAGTACTTC,CASTQLAGGSYEQYF
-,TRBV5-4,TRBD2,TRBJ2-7,TGTGCCAGCAGCGGCAAAACCCTAGCGGGAGCTGATGGTTACGAGCAGTACTTC,CASSGKTLAGADGYEQYF
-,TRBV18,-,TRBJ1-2,TGTGCCGCGACCCGGACAGTCGACCTGGGTGGCTACACCTTC,CAATRTVDLGGYTF
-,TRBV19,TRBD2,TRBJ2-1,TGTGCCAGTAGTATAGATCGGGAGGGGATGGGTGAGCAGTTCTTC,CASSIDREGMGEQFF
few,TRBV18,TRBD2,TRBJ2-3,TGTGCCAGCTCGGACAGCGGGAGAGGGACAGATACGCAGTATTTT,CASSDSGRGTDTQYF
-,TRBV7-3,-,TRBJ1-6,TGTGCCAGCAGCTTAAAACAGAACTCACCCCTCCACTTT,CASSLKQNSPLHF